This T cell receptor beta chain was sequenced during a study of cytomegalovirus exposure and HLA in healthy donors (TCRdb year 2017). Concerning the study at large: In an earlier analysis of roughly 590 of the donors, 276 Gb of sequence data and 90 million to 120 million unique TCR beta sequences from 150 million to 200 million T cells were reported. About 280 gigabases of sequencing data and some 85 million unique TCR sequences were included in an early release covering 500 to 750 HLA-typed donors. Among the 398 genotyped donors, around 81% belonged to the genetic ancestry cluster associated with self-reported Caucasian donors. The study aimed to test whether cataloging public T cell receptors could reveal signatures of past pathogen exposure. Using immunosequencing, the study profiled T cell repertoires from fewer than 700 subjects and related those repertoires to cytomegalovirus serostatus. A separate validation cohort of more than 100 different subjects was used in addition to the approximately 700-subject first cohort. The study combined high-throughput TCR immunosequencing, statistical association of individual TCRs with disease status, and machine learning to predict cytomegalovirus infection status. To study patterns of TCR occurrence, a later analysis re-analyzed previously published TCR beta repertoires from 700 or so donors and added high-resolution HLA genotyping. Rather than drawing on any new phenotypic data, the later analysis identified candidate immune exposures from TCR beta sequences and the way those sequences occurred across donors. An earlier analysis of approximately 500 of the donors applied high-throughput TCR beta sequencing to assess whether each TCR beta V gene segment acted as functional or pseudogenic. Donor age, sex, ethnicity and CMV serostatus were compiled alongside the repertoire data. Genome-wide SNP genotypes for about three fifths of the roughly 700 donors were used in a later genetic analysis, which treated that subset as a discovery cohort. Every discovery cohort repertoire had been produced on one sequencing platform. HLA typing included class I and class II loci at four-digit resolution. Typing coverage differed by locus: A, B, C, DRB1 and DQB1 were typed in about 629-640 donors, DQA1 in approximately 520, DPA1 in roughly 590, and DPB1 in roughly 470. About five DR-DQ haplotypes were handled as single units for association and clustering because linkage in the cohort was strong. Among almost 400 genotyped donors of the cohort, an average of about 240,000 unique TCR beta nucleotide sequences were sequenced per donor, roughly 20% of them non-productive. The investigation overall reported the following: Most CMV-associated TCR beta chains appeared to be HLA-restricted in a later analysis, and the HLA associations seemed to be driven largely by CMV exposure. The classifier was reported to diagnose cytomegalovirus status with high specificity and sensitivity in both the original and validation cohorts. The earlier analysis of approximately 590 of the donors excluded around 17 rarely observed V segments, including chromosome 9 orphons, because counts were too low. Because some donors lacked HLA typing at each locus, the association tests relied only on the typed subset. Presence/absence analyses assumed roughly uniform sequencing depth across donors, an assumption that may not hold. An earlier analysis of approximately 500 of the donors showed that most TCR beta V segments appeared in productive rearrangements either about 87% or about 30% of the time, which broadly matched IMGT annotations. Most TCR sequences were observed very rarely across donors, whereas some public TCRs were present in many individuals. For the cohort, immune exposure information was limited to CMV serostatus. Compared with the 666-donor mean, donors in an Asian-associated ancestry cluster had fewer N-insertions in productive TCRs, according to a later genetic analysis. In a later analysis, several top co-occurrence clusters were reported to appear linked to parvovirus B19, influenza, CMV and Epstein-Barr virus. A further reported finding was that TCR beta sequences accurately predicted the HLA-A and HLA-B alleles for most subjects in the first cohort. In vitro tests confirmed that a few of the cytomegalovirus-associated TCR beta chains recognize cytomegalovirus antigens. Because the 87-base-pair reads could not distinguish some IMGT-functional V segments, including TRBV6-2 and TRBV6-3, those segments were excluded. A cluster of highly shared sequence variants was judged likely to represent a technical artifact of the sequencing pipeline. In the study, roughly 160 TCR beta chains were listed as associated with cytomegalovirus. In this cohort, only TCR beta chains were sequenced, and detectable features were limited by the absence of alpha or paired-chain data. Correlated functional status among segregating V segments might be attributable to linkage disequilibrium, but an unknown experimental factor could not be ruled out. Compared with equally common non-associated chains, HLA-associated TCR beta chains in a later analysis were more clonally expanded and had lower generation probabilities. In a later analysis, TCR association rates were found to vary across HLA loci, with the most associated TCRs seen for DRB1 alleles and the fewest for HLA-C alleles. Assigning TCR associations to individual alleles was difficult when HLA alleles, especially DR and DQ, strongly co-occurred. According to the authors, the approach could potentially be generalized to other disease states and immunological phenotypes. V-gene and J-gene trimming of TCR beta chains was associated with a missense DCLRE1C variant in a later genetic analysis, and the association was replicated in an independent cohort. In a later analysis, 16,951 TCR beta sequences were associated with specific HLA alleles at a false discovery rate of 0.05.

Library construction relied on the immunoSEQ multiplex PCR assay. The multiplex PCR relied on a mix of 60 forward primers for TCR Vbeta segments and 13 reverse primers for TCR Jbeta segments. The CDR3 region of rearranged TCR beta genes was amplified from genomic DNA with a multiplex PCR assay. Amplified TCR beta libraries were sequenced as 87-base-pair reads on the Illumina HiSeq System. The original pipeline was this. In a later analysis, some 80 million unique TCR beta chains were counted across the approximately 640 repertoires, and approximately 11 million of these chains were shared by at least two donors. Raw reads were error-corrected and collapsed into unique sequences with a nearest-neighbor algorithm that merged closely related sequences to remove PCR and sequencing errors. V, D and J gene segments were assigned by aligning CDR3 sequences to IMGT reference sequences. Each retained sequence needed at least a six-nucleotide match to both a V gene segment and a J gene segment. Rearrangements were classified as productive when the CDR3 lacked stop codons and remained in frame with V and J, and all other rearrangements were classified as non-productive. CDR3 was defined according to IMGT convention as the region running from the second conserved V-encoded cysteine to the conserved J-encoded phenylalanine. Sequences without an unambiguous match to a single V gene segment were excluded from the earlier analysis of 450 to 650 of the donors. In an earlier analysis of 587 of the donors, V segments were called functional above 56.7% productive rearrangements and were called segregating when the between-donor standard deviation exceeded 5%. To diagnose cytomegalovirus status from the catalog of TCR beta chain sequences, a statistical classification framework was built. In a later analysis, V and J genes were assigned by comparing TCR nucleotide sequences against IMGT/GENE-DB human TR gene sequences. Using the TCRdist pipeline, a later analysis assigned CDR3 sequences along with most-parsimonious VDJ recombination scenarios. In a later analysis, each TCR beta chain was defined by its CDR3 amino acid sequence together with its V-gene family, and reads lacking a unique V-gene family were excluded. As a way to deal with suspected cross-contamination and a sequencing artifact, a later analysis dropped approximately 570 nucleotide sequences that were highly shared and had low generation probability. A later analysis calculated a clonal expansion index for each public chain from normalized within-repertoire ranks of inferred template counts. Generation probabilities in a later analysis came from a VDJ recombination model fitted to out-of-frame rearrangements, and those results were checked against IGoR. A later analysis scored TCR-TCR, TCR-HLA and TCR-CMV co-occurrence with hypergeometric tests, applying a repertoire-size bias correction to TCR pairs. A later analysis estimated false discovery rates by permuting HLA or CMV assignments 20 times. A later analysis grouped co-occurring TCRs with DBSCAN, adding TCRdist sequence similarity when clustering within HLA-allele-positive subsets. Repertoires with fewer than 30,000 or more than 120,000 public chains were left out of co-occurrence clustering, as were roughly five repertoires with anomalous nucleotide sharing. This immuneACCESS table, as held by TCRdb, lists in-frame sequences with V and J called but not all clones. Of the missing ones, under half trace to an unresolved V gene in checked studies; the others have no known cause. D and trimming were read from the DNA, whereas the V and J calls and clone size are those reported in that table. The sample table shows about 61,000 clones, and 89% are seen once. The ten top clones hold more than 1.3% of the sample.

This clone was counted once. The target of this receptor is not known. Within one base of it there is no much larger clone, and no base qualities were kept. The cohort comprised around 690 healthy bone marrow donors. Cohort members were all nominally healthy when sampled, although unrecorded immune exposures were likely present. The donor was CMV seropositive and belonged to the group of 270 or so seropositive cohort members. A peripheral blood sample was provided by each donor, and peripheral blood mononuclear cells were used for TCR beta sequencing. Genomic DNA was extracted from the blood cell samples with the Qiagen DNeasy Blood Extraction Kit. V drops 0 bases and J drops 3 bases, leaving 12 bases in between. The germline V gene provides CDR1 LGHNA and CDR2 YSLEER. The CDR3 sequence holds 16 residues, the cysteine and phenylalanine included. This entry keeps only the CDR3 DNA: 48 bases, framed from base 1.

The sample consisted of PBMCs. This receptor was identified in a young man in good health and CMV-seropositive. The V and J genes are TRBV4-3 and TRBJ1-5; the best D guess is TRBD1, with 6 bases matching. The DNA reads as follows: TGCGCCAGCAGCCAAGAACTCGGACAGATCAATCAGCCCCAGCATTTT. It specifies CASSQELGQINQPQHF.